This TCR beta chain was sequenced during a study of blood T cell repertoires in COVID-19. Study summary: Specimens from acute and convalescent COVID-19 originated in the United States, Italy and Spain.

This CDR3 has 11 residues. Germline CDR1 is DFQATT and CDR2 is SNEGSKA (reference sequence). The ends were cut back, 4 bases at V and 4 bases at J, with 8 bases in the middle. As originally analysed: Scientists estimated how many nucleated cells there were by amplifying reference gene primers. Generated by immunoSEQ multiplex PCR, the TCRdb table keeps only in-frame clones and is missing some. The V and J calls and the clone size are those of that table, but D and trimming were determined from the DNA. The sample lists around 210,000 clones, approximately 85% occurring once. The source material was peripheral blood. The sequence was collected from a man aged 50-59 years with COVID-19, enrolled during active disease. This sequence joins TRBV20-1 and TRBJ2-7; weak D call: TRBD1 (5 bases). CDR3 loop: CSAKTVYEQYF. The CDR3, as DNA: TGCAGTGCTAAGACAGTTTACGAGCAGTACTTC.